Shown below are 28 T cell receptor beta chains from a single sample sequenced in a study of T cells expressing NK-cell markers. After re-calling the 5' RACE reads, TCRdb lists one entry per CDR3 protein, DNA absent. Its table lists approximately 460,000 distinct CDR3 sequences. The sample consisted of blood T cells: a sorted CD56 or NKG2C T cell subset, CD4+ or CD8+ T cells, or bulk PBMC T cells (not recorded which). These receptors originate from a woman between 18 and 70 years old in good health.

This chain uses TRBV29-1 with TRBJ2-1. Per the germline V gene, CDR1 is SQVTM and CDR2 is ANQGSEA. CDR3 length equals 14 residues. CDR3: CSVEGGYSYNEQFF.

This sequence joins TRBV10-2 and TRBJ2-1; TCRdb picks TRBD1, but there is no DNA to check that call. The CDR3 is 16 residues long. Germline V gene data show CDR1 as WSHSY and CDR2 as SAAADI. The CDR3 region is CASSEPIKTGLGEQFF.

The gene calls are TRBV2 and TRBJ2-1; with no DNA, the TCRdb D assignment of TRBD2 cannot be verified. There are 15 residues in the CDR3. Germline V gene data show CDR1 as SNHLY and CDR2 as FYNNEI. CDR3: CASSDVGGAINEQFF.

V gene TRBV7-9 combines with J gene TRBJ2-7. Per the germline V gene, CDR1 is SEHNR and CDR2 is FQNEAQ (reference sequence). The CDR3 consists of 14 residues. CDR3 in amino acids: CASSLVGSSYEQYF.

The rearrangement joins TRBV18 to TRBJ2-2; TCRdb indicates TRBD1, and absent DNA this call remains unverified. This CDR3 contains 15 residues. The germline gives CDR1 KGHSH, CDR2 LQKENI. The CDR3 spells CASSPLRTDTGELFF.

The chain uses TRBV5-4 and TRBJ2-4; the D gene TCRdb calls, TRBD1, cannot be checked with no DNA. CDR1 and CDR2 from the germline V gene are SGHNT and YYREEE (reference sequence). The CDR3 totals 12 residues. The CDR3 region is CASSFEGVFQYF.

The chain recombines TRBV20-1 with TRBJ2-1. This CDR3 is built from 14 residues. Germline CDR1 is DFQATT and CDR2 is SNEGSKA (reference sequence). This CDR3 is CSAFITANNNEQFF.

The rearrangement uses TRBV6-2 or TRBV6-3 and TRBJ2-3; the D call of TRBD1 rests on TCRdb alone, since no DNA is present to check it. The germline V gene has CDR1 MNHEY and CDR2 SVGEGT. The CDR3 has 17 amino acids. The chain's CDR3 is CASSPLGGGGATDTQYF.

V and J are TRBV7-8 and TRBJ1-3; TCRdb outputs TRBD1, but without DNA this stays unchecked. The germline V gene encodes CDR1 SGHVS and CDR2 FQNEAQ. This CDR3 spans 17 amino acids. Here the CDR3 reads CASSLLGGGNSGNTIYF.

The chain recombines TRBV6-2 or TRBV6-3 with TRBJ1-5; TCRdb proposes TRBD1, but this gene call is untestable without DNA. Germline CDR1 and CDR2: MNHEY and SVGEGT. This CDR3 region has 15 residues. The CDR3 loop reads CASSPRGWYYQPQHF.

This chain uses TRBV5-1 with TRBJ2-2. CDR3 length: 15 residues. The germline V gene has CDR1 SGHRS and CDR2 YFSETQ. CDR3: CASSLELADTGELFF.

The rearrangement uses TRBV5-1 and TRBJ2-7; TCRdb outputs TRBD1, but without DNA this stays unchecked. Germline V lookup: CDR1 SGHRS, CDR2 YFSETQ. The CDR3 contains 16 residues. CDR3 loop: CASSLEVGQGAIEQYF.

The chain joins TRBV19 to TRBJ2-7; the TCRdb D gene call, TRBD1, has no DNA to confirm it. The CDR3 extends over 13 amino acids. Germline values: CDR1 LNHDA, CDR2 SQIVND (reference sequence). CDR3 sequence reads: CASSTTGSHEQYF.

V is TRBV29-1 and J is TRBJ2-1; there is no DNA to check the TCRdb D call of TRBD2. CDR1 SQVTM and CDR2 ANQGSEA come from the germline V gene. This CDR3 contains 12 residues. The CDR3 loop reads CSVGRDYNEQFF.

This sequence joins TRBV5-5 and TRBJ2-1; TCRdb lists TRBD1, though no DNA is available to test this call. Germline V lookup: CDR1 SGHKS, CDR2 YYEKEE (reference sequence). CDR3 length: 14 residues. CDR3 sequence: CASSFGAGYSEQFF. Based on the CDR3 plus reference TRBV5-5 and TRBJ2-1, the full variable domain is DAGVTQSPTHLIKTRGQQVTLRCSPISGHKSVSWYQQVLGQGPQFIFQYYEKEERGRGNFPDRFSARQFPNYSSELNVNALLLGDSALYLCASSFGAGYSEQFFGPGTRLTVL.

This chain links TRBV28 with TRBJ1-2. Germline CDR1 reads MDHEN; CDR2 reads SYDVKM. CDR3 length: 14 residues. The CDR3 loop reads CASSWTDLNYGYTF.

The chain joins TRBV20-1 to TRBJ1-5; as DNA is missing, the TRBD1 call by TCRdb cannot be tested. The germline V gene encodes CDR1 DFQATT and CDR2 SNEGSKA (reference sequence). This CDR3 spans 16 amino acids. CDR3 residues: CSARDKGAGGGQPQHF.

The rearrangement joins TRBV5-4 to TRBJ1-1; as DNA is missing, the TRBD1 call by TCRdb cannot be tested. CDR3 size: 14 residues. CDR1 and CDR2 from the germline V gene are SGHNT and YYREEE (reference sequence). CDR3 protein: CASRQGQRNTEAFF.

The chain is built from TRBV11-2 and TRBJ1-4; absent DNA, TCRdb's TRBD1 call cannot be checked. There are 15 residues in the CDR3. Germline loops: CDR1 SGHAT, CDR2 FQNNGV. The CDR3 reads CASSLGQGAYEKLFF.

The gene calls are TRBV21-1 and TRBJ2-1; TCRdb calls TRBD1, which cannot be checked without DNA. TRBV21-1 is deemed a pseudogene. The CDR3 runs 17 residues. The CDR3 sequence is CASSKGSSPPRGNEQFF.

The chain couples TRBV11-2 to TRBJ2-1; no DNA is available, so the TRBD2 call from TCRdb remains unchecked. Germline-derived CDR1 and CDR2 are SGHAT and FQNNGV. The CDR3 runs 19 residues. The CDR3 loop is CASSLDLSSGASSYNEQFF.

J is TRBJ1-2 and V is TRBV20-1; the TCRdb call, TRBD1, lacks DNA for checking. The CDR3 has 12 amino acids. In germline, CDR1 is DFQATT, CDR2 SNEGSKA (reference sequence). The CDR3 region is CSAMWADYGYTF.

The rearrangement links TRBV11-1 to TRBJ2-1; TCRdb picks TRBD2, but there is no DNA to check that call. CDR1 is SGHAT, CDR2 FQDESV, per germline (reference sequence). The CDR3 extends over 18 amino acids. CDR3 region: CASSLRGLAGGYYNEQFF.

V gene TRBV11-3 combines with J gene TRBJ2-1; TCRdb's D call, TRBD1, is unchecked because there is no DNA. Germline-derived CDR1 and CDR2 are SGHNT and YENEEA. This CDR3 is 14 amino acids long. CDR3 amino acids: CASSPPNTLYEQFF.

The chain is built from TRBV29-1 and TRBJ2-4; TCRdb designates TRBD1, a call that cannot be tested without DNA. The CDR3 runs 12 residues. Per germline, CDR1 SQVTM and CDR2 ANQGSEA. The CDR3: CSTRTGLDIQYF.

The V call is TRBV5-5, the J call TRBJ2-3; TCRdb designates TRBD2, a call that cannot be tested without DNA. Germline V gene lookup returns CDR1 SGHKS and CDR2 YYEKEE (reference sequence). The CDR3 is made up of 15 amino acids. CDR3 in amino acids: CASTLDGRPGDTQYF.

The chain recombines TRBV24-1 with TRBJ2-3; TCRdb gives TRBD1 as the D gene, but with no DNA this cannot be confirmed. Germline-derived CDR1 and CDR2 are KGHDR and SFDVKD. The CDR3 spans 14 residues. CDR3: CATSDLAGSDTQYF.

This chain connects TRBV19 to TRBJ2-6. The CDR3 length is 15 residues. Germline V gives CDR1 LNHDA, CDR2 SQIVND (reference sequence). The CDR3 loop is CASSIQLSGANVLTF.